This is a list of T cell receptor beta chains from one sample in a study of blood T cell repertoires in COVID-19. TCRdb keeps only in-frame clones here, not all; method: immunoSEQ multiplex PCR. Of about 99,000 clones in the sample, 85% to 90% were seen once. The sequenced sample consisted of peripheral blood. The receptors derive from a human donor in a cohort sampled during active COVID-19. Both conserved end residues are part of each CDR3. A D gene is named only where the DNA matches it firmly. Some rows have no size entry. The others give once, few or many, or a class for an expanded clone.

V gene	D gene	clone size	J gene	CDR3 protein	CDR3 DNA
TRBV19	TRBD1	NA	TRBJ1-5	CASTPRGRQGYSNQPQHF	TGTGCCAGTACCCCGCGCGGCAGACAGGGCTATAGCAATCAGCCCCAGCATTTT
TRBV21-1	NA	NA	TRBJ2-1	CASSLAATSYNEQFF	TGTGCCAGCAGCCTAGCGGCCACCTCCTACAATGAGCAGTTCTTC
TRBV28	NA	NA	TRBJ1-5	CASLQGGSNQPQHF	TGTGCCAGCTTACAGGGTGGAAGCAATCAGCCCCAGCATTTT
TRBV9	TRBD2	NA	TRBJ2-1	CASSSSTSGGAEQFF	TGTGCCAGCAGCTCATCGACTAGCGGGGGGGCAGAGCAGTTCTTC
TRBV6-1	NA	NA	TRBJ1-6	CASSGYGERGNSPLHF	TGTGCCAGCAGTGGCTATGGGGAACGGGGAAATTCACCCCTCCACTTT
TRBV10-3	NA	NA	TRBJ1-6	CAISERGTYNSPLHF	TGTGCCATCAGTGAACGGGGGACCTATAATTCACCCCTCCACTTT
TRBV7-9	TRBD1	NA	TRBJ1-2	CASSPDRGKNYGYTF	TGTGCCAGCAGTCCAGACAGGGGAAAGAACTATGGCTACACCTTC
TRBV6-4	NA	NA	TRBJ2-5	CASSVDPGETQYF	TGTGCCAGCAGTGTAGACCCGGGGGAGACCCAGTACTTC
TRBV28	NA	few	TRBJ2-7	CASSLREQYF	TGTGCCAGCAGTTTACGCGAGCAGTACTTC
TRBV24-1	TRBD2	NA	TRBJ2-1	CATSDFRSGESSYNEQFF	TGTGCCACCAGTGATTTCCGTAGCGGGGAGAGCTCCTACAATGAGCAGTTCTTC
TRBV13	TRBD2	once	TRBJ2-5	CASRWAGTSGTQYF	TGTGCCAGCAGATGGGCCGGGACTAGCGGGACCCAGTACTTC
TRBV18	NA	NA	TRBJ2-3	CASSQAITDTQYF	TGTGCCAGCTCACAAGCGATAACAGATACGCAGTATTTT
TRBV18	TRBD1	NA	TRBJ1-1	CASCRDRGGITEAFF	TGTGCCAGCTGCCGGGACAGGGGAGGAATCACTGAAGCTTTCTTT
TRBV6-6	TRBD1	NA	TRBJ1-4	CASTDRQGMLEKLFF	TGTGCCAGCACCGACCGACAGGGGATGCTGGAAAAACTGTTTTTT
TRBV28	NA	NA	TRBJ2-2	CASSLGTFESGELFF	TGTGCCAGCAGTTTAGGTACTTTCGAGTCCGGGGAGCTGTTTTTT
TRBV7-2	NA	NA	TRBJ1-2	CASSLTGALSTYGYTF	TGTGCCAGCAGCTTGACAGGCGCCCTATCAACCTATGGCTACACCTTC